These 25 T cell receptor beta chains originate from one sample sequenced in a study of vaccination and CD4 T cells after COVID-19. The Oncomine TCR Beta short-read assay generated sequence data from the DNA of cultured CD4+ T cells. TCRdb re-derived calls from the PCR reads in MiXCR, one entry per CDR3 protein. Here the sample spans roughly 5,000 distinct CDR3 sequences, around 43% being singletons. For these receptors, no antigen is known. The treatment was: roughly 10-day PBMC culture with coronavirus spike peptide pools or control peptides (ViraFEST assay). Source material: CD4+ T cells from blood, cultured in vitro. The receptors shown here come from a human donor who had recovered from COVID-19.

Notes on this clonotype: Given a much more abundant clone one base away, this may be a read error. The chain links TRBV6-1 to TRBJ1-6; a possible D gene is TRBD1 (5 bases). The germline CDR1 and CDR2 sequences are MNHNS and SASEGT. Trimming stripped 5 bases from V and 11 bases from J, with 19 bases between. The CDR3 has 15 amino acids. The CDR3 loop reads CASSKQTKGTTPLHF. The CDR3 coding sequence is TGTGCCAGCAGTAAGCAGACAAAAGGGACGACACCCCTCCACTTT.

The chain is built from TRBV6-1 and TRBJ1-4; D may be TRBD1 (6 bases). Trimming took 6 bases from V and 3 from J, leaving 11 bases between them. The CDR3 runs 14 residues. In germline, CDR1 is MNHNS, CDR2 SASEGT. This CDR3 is CASRLGGSNEKLFF. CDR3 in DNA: TGTGCCAGCAGGCTAGGGGGGTCTAATGAAAAACTGTTTTTT.

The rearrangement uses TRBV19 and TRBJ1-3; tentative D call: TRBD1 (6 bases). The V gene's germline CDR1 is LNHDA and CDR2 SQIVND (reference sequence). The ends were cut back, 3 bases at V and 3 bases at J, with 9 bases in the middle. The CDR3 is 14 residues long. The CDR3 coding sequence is TGTGCCAGTAGTATCAGGGGAGGTGGAAACACCATATATTTT. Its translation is CASSIRGGGNTIYF. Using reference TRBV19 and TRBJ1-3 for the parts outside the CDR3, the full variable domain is DGGITQSPKYLFRKEGQNVTLSCEQNLNHDAMYWYRQDPGQGLRLIYYSQIVNDFQKGDIAEGYSVSREKKESFPLTVTSAQKNPTAFYLCASSIRGGGNTIYFGEGSWLTVV.

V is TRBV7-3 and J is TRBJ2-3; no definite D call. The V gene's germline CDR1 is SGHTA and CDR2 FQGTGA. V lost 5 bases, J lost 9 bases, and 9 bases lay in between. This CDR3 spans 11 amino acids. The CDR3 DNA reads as TGTGCCAGCAGCCTAGGACGGACGCAGTATTTT. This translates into CASSLGRTQYF.

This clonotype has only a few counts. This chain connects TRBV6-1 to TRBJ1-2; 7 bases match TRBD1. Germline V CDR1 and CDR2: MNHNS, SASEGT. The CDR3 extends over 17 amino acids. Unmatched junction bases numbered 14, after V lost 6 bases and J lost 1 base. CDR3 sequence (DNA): TGTGCCAGCAGAGTGAGTTCACTCTCAGGGGGTAACTATGGCTACACCTTC. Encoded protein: CASRVSSLSGGNYGYTF.

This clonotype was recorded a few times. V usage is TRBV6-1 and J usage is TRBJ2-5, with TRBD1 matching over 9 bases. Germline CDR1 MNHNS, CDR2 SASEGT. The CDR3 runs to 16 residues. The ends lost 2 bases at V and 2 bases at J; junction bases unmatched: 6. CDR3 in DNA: TGTGCCAGCAGTGAAAGGGGCGGACAGGGGCAAGAGACCCAGTACTTC. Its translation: CASSERGGQGQETQYF.

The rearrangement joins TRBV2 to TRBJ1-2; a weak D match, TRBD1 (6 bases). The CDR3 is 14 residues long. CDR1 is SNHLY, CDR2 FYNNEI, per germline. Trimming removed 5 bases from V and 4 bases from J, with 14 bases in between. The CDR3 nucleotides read TGTGCCAGCAGTCCCTCCGGGGGCGGCTATGGCTACACCTTC. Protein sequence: CASSPSGGGYGYTF. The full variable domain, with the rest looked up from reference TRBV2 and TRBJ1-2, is EPEVTQTPSHQVTQMGQEVILRCVPISNHLYFYWYRQILGQKVEFLVSFYNNEISEKSEIFDDQFSVERPDGSNFTLKIRSTKLEDSAMYFCASSPSGGGYGYTFGSGTRLTVV.

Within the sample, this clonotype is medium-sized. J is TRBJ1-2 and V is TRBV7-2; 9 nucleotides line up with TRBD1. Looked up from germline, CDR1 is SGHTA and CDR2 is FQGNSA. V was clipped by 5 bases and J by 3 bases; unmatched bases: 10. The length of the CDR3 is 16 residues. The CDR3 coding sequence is TGTGCCAGCAGCCTTAACAGGGGGCAGTATGACTATGGCTACACCTTC. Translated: CASSLNRGQYDYGYTF.

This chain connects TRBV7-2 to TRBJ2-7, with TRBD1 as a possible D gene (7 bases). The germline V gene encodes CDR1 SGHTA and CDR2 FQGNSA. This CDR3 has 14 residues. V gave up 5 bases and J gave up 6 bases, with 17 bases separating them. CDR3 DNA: TGTGCCAGCAGCCCACCCGGAGGGGGCGGCGAGCAGTACTTC. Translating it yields CASSPPGGGGEQYF.

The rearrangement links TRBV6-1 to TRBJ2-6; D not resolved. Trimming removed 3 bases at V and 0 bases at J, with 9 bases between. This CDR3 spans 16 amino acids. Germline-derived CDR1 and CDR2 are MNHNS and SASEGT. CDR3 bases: TGTGCCAGCAGTGATATATGGCACTCTGGGGCCAACGTCCTGACTTTC. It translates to CASSDIWHSGANVLTF.

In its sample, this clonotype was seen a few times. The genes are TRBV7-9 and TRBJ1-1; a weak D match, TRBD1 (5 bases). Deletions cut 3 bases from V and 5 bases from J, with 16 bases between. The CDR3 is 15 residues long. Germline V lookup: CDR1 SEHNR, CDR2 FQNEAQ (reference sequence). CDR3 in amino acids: CASSFWGGRRTEAFF. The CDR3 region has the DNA TGTGCCAGCAGCTTTTGGGGCGGGAGGAGGACTGAAGCTTTCTTT.

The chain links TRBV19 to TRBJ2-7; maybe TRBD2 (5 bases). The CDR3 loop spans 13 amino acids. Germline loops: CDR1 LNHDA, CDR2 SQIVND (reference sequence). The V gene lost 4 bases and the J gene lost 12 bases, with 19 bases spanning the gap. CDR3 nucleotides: TGTGCCAGTAGTAGCGGAGGAAGCTATAAGCCGTACTTC. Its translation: CASSSGGSYKPYF.

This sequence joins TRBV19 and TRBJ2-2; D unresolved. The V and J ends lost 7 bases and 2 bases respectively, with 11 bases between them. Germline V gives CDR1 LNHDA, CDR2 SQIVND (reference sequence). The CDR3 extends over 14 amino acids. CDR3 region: CASNPDQNTGELFF. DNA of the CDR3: TGTGCCAGTAACCCGGATCAAAACACCGGGGAGCTGTTTTTT.

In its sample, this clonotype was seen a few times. The CDR3 loop is CSVSGTGGWEEKLFF. CDR3 DNA: TGCAGTGTCTCCGGGACAGGGGGTTGGGAGGAAAAACTGTTTTTT. This chain uses TRBV20-1 with TRBJ1-4, with 11 bases lining up with TRBD1. The CDR3 has 15 residues. With 7 bases clipped from V and 8 bases from J, the junction kept 12 bases outside the gene matches. In germline, CDR1 is DFQATT, CDR2 SNEGSKA (reference sequence).

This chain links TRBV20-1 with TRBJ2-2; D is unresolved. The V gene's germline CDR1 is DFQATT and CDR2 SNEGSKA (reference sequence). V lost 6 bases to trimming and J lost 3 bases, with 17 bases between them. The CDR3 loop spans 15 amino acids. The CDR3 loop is CSAALPDGYTGELFF. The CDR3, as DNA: TGCAGTGCGGCCCTACCTGACGGGTACACCGGGGAGCTGTTTTTT.

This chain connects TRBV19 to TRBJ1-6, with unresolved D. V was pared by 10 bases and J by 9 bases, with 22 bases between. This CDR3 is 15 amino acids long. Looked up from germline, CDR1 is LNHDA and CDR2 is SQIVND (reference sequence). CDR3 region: CATSNLPHSGSPLHF. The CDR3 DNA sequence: TGTGCCACCTCAAATCTCCCACACTCGGGTTCACCCCTCCACTTT.

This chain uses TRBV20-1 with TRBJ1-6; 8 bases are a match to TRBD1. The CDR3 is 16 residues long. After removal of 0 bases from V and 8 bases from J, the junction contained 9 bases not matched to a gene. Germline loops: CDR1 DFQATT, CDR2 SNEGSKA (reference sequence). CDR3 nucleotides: TGCAGTGCTAGAGACGAACGGACAGGGTGGGATTCACCCCTCCACTTT. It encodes CSARDERTGWDSPLHF.

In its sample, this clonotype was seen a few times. The CDR3 loop reads CASSGTPSSNQPQHF. In DNA, the CDR3 is TGTGCCAGCAGTGGCACACCATCTAGCAATCAGCCCCAGCATTTT. The chain has TRBV6-4 and TRBJ1-5; D unclear. The CDR3 has 15 residues. Trimming pared 4 bases from V and 0 bases from J, leaving 10 bases between. The germline gives CDR1 MRHNA, CDR2 SNTAGT.

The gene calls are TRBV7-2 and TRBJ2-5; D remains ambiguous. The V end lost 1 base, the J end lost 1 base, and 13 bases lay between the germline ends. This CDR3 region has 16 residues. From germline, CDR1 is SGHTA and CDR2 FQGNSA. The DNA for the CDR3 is TGTGCCAGCAGCTTAGGATCGCGATCAGGCCAAGAGACCCAGTACTTC. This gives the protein CASSLGSRSGQETQYF.

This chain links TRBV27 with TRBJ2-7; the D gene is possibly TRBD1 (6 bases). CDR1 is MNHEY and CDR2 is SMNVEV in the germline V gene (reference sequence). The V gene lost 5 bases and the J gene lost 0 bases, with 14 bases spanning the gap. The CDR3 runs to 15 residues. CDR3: CASSLRTAVSYEQYF. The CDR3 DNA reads TGTGCCAGCAGTCTGCGGACAGCCGTCTCCTACGAGCAGTACTTC.

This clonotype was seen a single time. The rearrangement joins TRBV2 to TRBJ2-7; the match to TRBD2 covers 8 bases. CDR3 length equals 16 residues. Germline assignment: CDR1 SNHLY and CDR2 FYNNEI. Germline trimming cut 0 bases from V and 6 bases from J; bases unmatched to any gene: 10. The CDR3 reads CASSEALGGLAREQYF. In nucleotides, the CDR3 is TGTGCCAGCAGTGAAGCGCTTGGTGGACTAGCACGCGAGCAGTACTTC.

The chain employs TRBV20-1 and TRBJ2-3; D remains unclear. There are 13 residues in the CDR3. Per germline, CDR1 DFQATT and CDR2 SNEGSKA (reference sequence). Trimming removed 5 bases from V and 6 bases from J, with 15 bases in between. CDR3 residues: CSAQLPQADTQYF. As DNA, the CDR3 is TGCAGTGCTCAGCTCCCCCAGGCGGATACGCAGTATTTT.

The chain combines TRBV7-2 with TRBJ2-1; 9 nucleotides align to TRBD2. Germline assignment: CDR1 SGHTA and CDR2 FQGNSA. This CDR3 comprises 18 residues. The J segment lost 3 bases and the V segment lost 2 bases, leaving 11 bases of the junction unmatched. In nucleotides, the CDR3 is TGTGCCAGCAGCTTATTATCGGGCGGCGGGAGGGGCTACAATGAGCAGTTCTTC. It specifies CASSLLSGGGRGYNEQFF.

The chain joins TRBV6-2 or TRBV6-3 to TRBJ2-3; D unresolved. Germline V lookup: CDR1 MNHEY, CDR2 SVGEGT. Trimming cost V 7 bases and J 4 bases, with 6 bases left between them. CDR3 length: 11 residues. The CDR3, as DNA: TGTGCCAGCACCGAGGCAGATACGCAGTATTTT. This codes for CASTEADTQYF.

In DNA, the CDR3 is TGTGCCAGCAACCTAGCAGGGTCCTACGAGCAGTACTTC. This translates into CASNLAGSYEQYF. This chain links TRBV6-2 or TRBV6-3 with TRBJ2-7, with D perhaps matching TRBD1 or TRBD2 (5 bases each). Germline assignment: CDR1 MNHEY and CDR2 SVGEGT. The V and J ends lost 7 bases and 1 base respectively, with 11 bases between them. The length of the CDR3 is 13 residues.